The 26 T cell receptor beta chains reported below all come from one sample, sequenced in a study of T cell responses to AZD1222 COVID-19 vaccine. TCRdb keeps only in-frame clones here, not all; method: immunoSEQ multiplex PCR. The sample contains approximately 180,000 clones, about 85% of which appear only once. Sample: peripheral blood, taken on day 0 of AZD1222 vaccination. The receptors were sampled from an adult in good health.

The rearrangement uses TRBV7-6 and TRBJ1-2; perhaps TRBD1 as D (5 bases). Germline V gene data show CDR1 as SGHVS and CDR2 as FNYEAQ. V lost 5 bases and J 4 bases, leaving 11 bases between the germline ends. CDR3 length: 13 residues. DNA of the CDR3: TGTGCCAGCAGCAACGGGGGGGGCTATGGCTACACCTTC. Amino acids: CASSNGGGYGYTF.

This chain connects TRBV10-3 to TRBJ1-4; D uncertain. The V and J ends lost 3 bases and 8 bases respectively, with 10 bases between them. The CDR3 extends over 13 amino acids. Germline CDR1 is ENHRY and CDR2 is SYGVKD. CDR3 protein: CAISERLEEKLFF. CDR3 nucleotide sequence: TGTGCCATCAGTGAACGGTTGGAGGAAAAACTGTTTTTT.

Turning to this clone: The DNA is omitted, as the CDR3 cannot be located on it reliably, and the CDR3 follows TCRdb's listing. The V gene is TRBV5-1, the J gene TRBJ1-1; TRBD1, the table's D call, was not compared with the DNA. Termini included, the CDR3 measures 14 amino acids. Germline V lookup: CDR1 SGHRS, CDR2 YFSETQ. The CDR3 reads CASSFGQGAPGTFF.

This chain joins TRBV18 and TRBJ1-1, with D tentatively TRBD1 (6 bases). Germline V gene sequence: CDR1 KGHSH, CDR2 LQKENI. The CDR3 has 14 residues. V was cut by 4 bases and J by 0 bases, with 9 bases left in between. The CDR3 DNA reads as TGTGCCAGCTCACTTCGGACAGTGAACACTGAAGCTTTCTTT. Translation: CASSLRTVNTEAFF.

J is TRBJ2-7 and V is TRBV19, with D perhaps assigned TRBD1 or TRBD2 (5 bases each). This CDR3 spans 14 amino acids. Trimming stripped 8 bases from V and 2 bases from J, with 16 bases between. Germline CDR1 reads LNHDA; CDR2 reads SQIVND (reference sequence). DNA of the CDR3: TGTGCCAGTGCTCGATCGGGGACCACCTACGAGCAGTACTTC. This gives the protein CASARSGTTYEQYF. The full variable domain, its missing parts supplied by reference TRBV19 and TRBJ2-7, is DGGITQSPKYLFRKEGQNVTLSCEQNLNHDAMYWYRQDPGQGLRLIYYSQIVNDFQKGDIAEGYSVSREKKESFPLTVTSAQKNPTAFYLCASARSGTTYEQYFGPGTRLTVT.

The table lists this clone with a count of one. This chain joins TRBV6-1 and TRBJ2-3, with a weak D call TRBD2 (6 bases). V was clipped by 2 bases and J by 3 bases, with 18 bases between them. There are 17 residues in the CDR3. Germline CDR1 MNHNS, CDR2 SASEGT. The CDR3 reads CASSEIGAGKSTDTQYF. CDR3 coding DNA: TGTGCCAGCAGTGAAATTGGTGCGGGGAAATCAACAGATACGCAGTATTTT.

This sequence joins TRBV10-2 and TRBJ2-7; D gene uncertain. The CDR3 has 13 amino acids. V was pared by 4 bases and J by 1 base, with 8 bases between. CDR1 and CDR2 (germline): WSHSY, SAAADI. For the CDR3, the DNA is TGCGCCAGCAGTGGAGACCAATCCTACGAGCAGTACTTC. As protein: CASSGDQSYEQYF.

The chain carries TRBV11-2 and TRBJ2-5, with D hard to call. Trimming took off 1 base at V and 0 bases at J, with 6 bases between the two ends. Germline V lookup: CDR1 SGHAT, CDR2 FQNNGV. This CDR3 region has 14 residues. CDR3: CASSLGGYQETQYF. In DNA, the CDR3 is TGTGCCAGCAGCTTAGGAGGATACCAAGAGACCCAGTACTTC.

The chain employs TRBV5-1 and TRBJ2-2; 8 positions agree with TRBD1. The V gene end was trimmed by 4 bases and the J gene end by 7 bases; junction bases not matched to a gene: 6. Per the germline V gene, CDR1 is SGHRS and CDR2 is YFSETQ. The CDR3 has 14 residues. Here the CDR3 DNA reads TGCGCCAGCAGCGCCAGGGGGCGGGACGGGGAGCTGTTTTTT. Translated: CASSARGRDGELFF.

The J gene is TRBJ2-1, the V gene TRBV5-5, with TRBD1 identical over 7 bases. Germline V gene sequence: CDR1 SGHKS, CDR2 YYEKEE (reference sequence). The CDR3 has 16 residues. V dropped 0 bases and J dropped 3; count of bases not matched to a gene: 6. CDR3 residues: CASSLDRGTGYNEQFF. The CDR3 DNA reads as TGTGCCAGCAGCTTGGACAGGGGTACCGGCTACAATGAGCAGTTCTTC.

V is TRBV2 and J is TRBJ1-2; 7 bases are a match to TRBD1. This CDR3 has 15 amino acids. Germline lookup yields CDR1 SNHLY and CDR2 FYNNEI. The J segment lost 5 bases and the V segment lost 6 bases, leaving 12 bases of the junction unmatched. CDR3: CASSHGGQQSYGYTF. The CDR3 DNA is TGTGCCAGCAGCCACGGGGGACAGCAAAGTTATGGCTACACCTTC.

The V and J genes are TRBV7-9 and TRBJ1-6; 8 bases are a match to TRBD1. The CDR3 consists of 15 residues. Per the germline V gene, CDR1 is SEHNR and CDR2 is FQNEAQ (reference sequence). V dropped 5 bases and J dropped 7; count of bases not matched to a gene: 7. Written as DNA, the CDR3 is TGTGCCAGCAGCGGTGGACAGGGTGGGAATTCACCCCTCCACTTT. Its translation is CASSGGQGGNSPLHF.

The chain joins TRBV7-2 to TRBJ2-5; 15 nucleotides line up with TRBD2. CDR3 length: 16 residues. V was clipped by 3 bases and J by 5 bases; unmatched bases: 4. CDR1 and CDR2 from the germline V gene are SGHTA and FQGNSA. CDR3 sequence: CASSFGLAGGRETQYF. The CDR3 DNA follows: TGTGCCAGCAGCTTTGGACTAGCGGGAGGGCGGGAGACCCAGTACTTC.

V is TRBV7-2 and J is TRBJ2-3; TRBD2 matches at 12 bases. Trimming took 8 bases from V and 3 from J; bases not matched to a gene: 0. Germline V lookup: CDR1 SGHTA, CDR2 FQGNSA. This CDR3 spans 13 amino acids. CDR3 in DNA: TGTGCCAGCGGGACTAGCGGGACAGATACGCAGTATTTT. This codes for CASGTSGTDTQYF.

The V call is TRBV7-4, the J call TRBJ1-4; 7 bases map to TRBD1. The CDR3 loop spans 15 amino acids. V was clipped by 0 bases and J by 2 bases; unmatched bases: 0. Germline V lookup: CDR1 SGHVT, CDR2 SQSDAQ. The CDR3 DNA reads TGTGCCAGCAGCTTAGCGGGACAGACTAATGAAAAACTGTTTTTT. This encodes CASSLAGQTNEKLFF.

The chain joins TRBV6-5 to TRBJ1-2; D is possibly TRBD1 (6 bases). The CDR3 totals 13 residues. Germline V gene sequence: CDR1 MNHEY, CDR2 SVGAGI. V was pared by 10 bases and J by 7 bases, with 19 bases between. The CDR3 region is CATMGWGAGGYTF. DNA of the CDR3: TGTGCCACGATGGGTTGGGGGGCAGGTGGCTACACCTTC.

V gene TRBV11-2 combines with J gene TRBJ1-3; the match to TRBD1 covers 8 bases. CDR1 and CDR2 (germline): SGHAT, FQNNGV. The CDR3 covers 16 residues. The J segment lost 7 bases and the V segment lost 6 bases, leaving 14 bases of the junction unmatched. As DNA, the CDR3 is TGTGCCAGCAGGCACCGACAGGGGCCTCCAACGAACACCATATATTTT. This codes for CASRHRQGPPTNTIYF.

This chain uses TRBV6-5 with TRBJ1-6, with D uncertain. The length of the CDR3 is 12 residues. Per the germline V gene, CDR1 is MNHEY and CDR2 is SVGAGI. Trimming cost V 5 bases and J 2 bases, with 1 base left between them. As DNA, the CDR3 is TGTGCCAGCAGTACCTATAATTCACCCCTCCACTTT. Its protein product is CASSTYNSPLHF.

The chain uses TRBV6-1 and TRBJ1-4; maybe TRBD1 (5 bases). The length of the CDR3 is 15 residues. V gave up 2 bases and J gave up 7 bases, with 14 bases separating them. The germline V gene has CDR1 MNHNS and CDR2 SASEGT. The CDR3 loop reads CASSELWTNGEKLFF. The DNA of the CDR3 is TGTGCCAGCAGTGAATTGTGGACAAACGGTGAAAAACTGTTTTTT.

The CDR3 nucleotides read TGTGCCAGCAGCTTAGGCACCAACTGGGCCGAGCAGTACTTC. This gives the protein CASSLGTNWAEQYF. The chain is built from TRBV11-2 and TRBJ2-7, with D unresolved. The V end was cut by 1 base, the J end by 6 bases, with 13 bases between. The CDR3 covers 14 residues. Germline CDR1 is SGHAT and CDR2 is FQNNGV.

This clone has just a few counts. The chain recombines TRBV6-5 with TRBJ2-7; no firm D call. Germline V gives CDR1 MNHEY, CDR2 SVGAGI. CDR3 length equals 11 residues. V dropped 7 bases and J dropped 5 bases, with 9 bases sitting between them. CDR3 nucleotide sequence: TGTGCCAGCACCGACGGAAACGAGCAGTACTTC. Its translation is CASTDGNEQYF.

The chain couples TRBV30 to TRBJ1-5; D ambiguous. The CDR3 totals 13 residues. Trimming removed 5 bases at V and 2 bases at J, with 10 bases between. Germline CDR1 GTSNPN, CDR2 SVGIG (reference sequence). The CDR3 is CAWGGSRNQPQHF. The CDR3 DNA sequence: TGTGCCTGGGGTGGCAGCCGCAATCAGCCCCAGCATTTT.

The chain recombines TRBV6-6 with TRBJ1-1; weak D call: TRBD1 (6 bases). Trimming shortened V by 2 bases and J by 3 bases, and 7 bases separated the two germline ends. The V gene's germline CDR1 is MNHNY and CDR2 SVGAGI (reference sequence). The CDR3 contains 13 residues. Here the CDR3 reads CASSYGGDTEAFF. CDR3 nucleotides: TGTGCCAGCAGTTACGGGGGCGACACTGAAGCTTTCTTT.

The J gene is TRBJ1-1, the V gene TRBV5-1, with D perhaps matching TRBD1 (6 bases). Trimming removed 7 bases at V and 3 bases at J, with 16 bases between. The CDR3 runs to 14 residues. The germline gives CDR1 SGHRS, CDR2 YFSETQ. In nucleotides, the CDR3 is TGCGCCAGCGGGGTCACAGGGCGCGACACTGAAGCTTTCTTT. This gives the protein CASGVTGRDTEAFF.

The chain couples TRBV6-5 to TRBJ2-7, with 10 bases matching TRBD1. CDR1 and CDR2 from the germline V gene are MNHEY and SVGAGI. J gave up 2 bases and V 6 bases, and 4 bases lay outside the gene matches. The CDR3 contains 14 residues. The CDR3 reads CASSGDRGPYEQYF. Written as DNA, the CDR3 is TGTGCCAGCAGCGGGGACAGGGGTCCCTACGAGCAGTACTTC.

The table lists this clone with a count of one. This chain links TRBV30 with TRBJ1-1, with 8 bases aligning to TRBD1. V gave up 3 bases and J gave up 10 bases; unmatched junction bases: 13. Germline V gives CDR1 GTSNPN, CDR2 SVGIG (reference sequence). The CDR3 has 14 amino acids. The CDR3, as DNA: TGTGCCTGGAGGGAAGGACAGGGAGGATTCGGAGCTTTCTTT. Translating it yields CAWREGQGGFGAFF. The whole variable domain, remainder taken from reference TRBV30 and TRBJ1-1, is SQTIHQWPATLVQPVGSPLSLECTVEGTSNPNLYWYRQAAGRGLQLLFYSVGIGQISSEVPQNLSASRPQDRQFILSSKKLLLSDSGFYLCAWREGQGGFGAFFGQGTRLTVV.